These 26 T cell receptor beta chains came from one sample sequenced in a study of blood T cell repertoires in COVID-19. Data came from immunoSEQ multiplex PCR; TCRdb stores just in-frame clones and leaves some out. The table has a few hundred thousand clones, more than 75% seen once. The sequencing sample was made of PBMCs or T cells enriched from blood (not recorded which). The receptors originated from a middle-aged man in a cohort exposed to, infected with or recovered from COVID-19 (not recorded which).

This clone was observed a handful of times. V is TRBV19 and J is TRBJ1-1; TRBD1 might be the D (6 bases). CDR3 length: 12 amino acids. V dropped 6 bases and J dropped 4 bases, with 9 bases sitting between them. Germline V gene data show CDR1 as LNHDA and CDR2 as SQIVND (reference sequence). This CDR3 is CASRRGSTEAFF. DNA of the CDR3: TGTGCCAGTAGAAGGGGGTCCACTGAAGCTTTCTTT.

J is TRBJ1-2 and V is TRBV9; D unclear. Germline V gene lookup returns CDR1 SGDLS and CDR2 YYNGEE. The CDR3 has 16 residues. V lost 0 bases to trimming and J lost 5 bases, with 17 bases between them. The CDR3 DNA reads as TGTGCCAGCAGCGTAGATGCAATTGGCAGGAAATATGGCTACACCTTC. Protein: CASSVDAIGRKYGYTF.

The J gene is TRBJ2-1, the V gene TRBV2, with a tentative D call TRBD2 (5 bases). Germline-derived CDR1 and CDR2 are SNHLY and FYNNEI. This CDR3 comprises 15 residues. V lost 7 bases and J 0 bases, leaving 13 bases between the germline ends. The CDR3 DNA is TGTGCCAGCATCCTTAGCGTCAGCTCCTACAATGAGCAGTTCTTC. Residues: CASILSVSSYNEQFF.

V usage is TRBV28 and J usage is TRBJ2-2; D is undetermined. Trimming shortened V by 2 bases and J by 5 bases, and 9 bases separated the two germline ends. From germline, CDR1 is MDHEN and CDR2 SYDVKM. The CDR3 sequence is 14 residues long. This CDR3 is CASSLPLRTGELFF. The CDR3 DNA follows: TGTGCCAGCAGTTTACCCCTAAGAACCGGGGAGCTGTTTTTT. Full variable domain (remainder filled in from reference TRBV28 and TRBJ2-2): DVKVTQSSRYLVKRTGEKVFLECVQDMDHENMFWYRQDPGLGLRLIYFSYDVKMKEKGDIPEGYSVSREKKERFSLILESASTNQTSMYLCASSLPLRTGELFFGEGSRLTVL.

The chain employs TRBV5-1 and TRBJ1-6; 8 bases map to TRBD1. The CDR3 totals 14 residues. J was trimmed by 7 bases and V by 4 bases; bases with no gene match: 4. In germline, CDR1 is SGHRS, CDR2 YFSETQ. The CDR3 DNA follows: TGCGCCAGCAGCGGGGGACAGGAGAATTCACCCCTCCACTTT. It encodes CASSGGQENSPLHF.

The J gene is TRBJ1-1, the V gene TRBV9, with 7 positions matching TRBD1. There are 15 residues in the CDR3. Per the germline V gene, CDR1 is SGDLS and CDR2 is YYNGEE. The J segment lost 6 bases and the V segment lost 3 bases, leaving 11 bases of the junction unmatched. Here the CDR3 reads CASSAKTGTVAEAFF. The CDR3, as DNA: TGTGCCAGCAGCGCAAAGACAGGGACGGTGGCTGAAGCTTTCTTT.

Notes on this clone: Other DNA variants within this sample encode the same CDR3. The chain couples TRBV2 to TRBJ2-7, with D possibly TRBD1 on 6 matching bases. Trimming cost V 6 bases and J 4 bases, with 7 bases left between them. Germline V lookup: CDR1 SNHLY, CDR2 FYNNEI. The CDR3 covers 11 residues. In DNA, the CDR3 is TGTGCCAGCAGAGGGGGTTACGAGCAGTACTTC. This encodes CASRGGYEQYF. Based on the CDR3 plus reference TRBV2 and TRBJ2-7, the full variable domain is EPEVTQTPSHQVTQMGQEVILRCVPISNHLYFYWYRQILGQKVEFLVSFYNNEISEKSEIFDDQFSVERPDGSNFTLKIRSTKLEDSAMYFCASRGGYEQYFGPGTRLTVT.

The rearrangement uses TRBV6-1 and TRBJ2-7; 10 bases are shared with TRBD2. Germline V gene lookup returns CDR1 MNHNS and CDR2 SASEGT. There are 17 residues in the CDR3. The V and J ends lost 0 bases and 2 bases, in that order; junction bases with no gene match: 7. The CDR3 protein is CASSEAPSGSLTYEQYF. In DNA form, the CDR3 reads TGTGCCAGCAGTGAAGCGCCTAGCGGGAGTTTAACCTACGAGCAGTACTTC.

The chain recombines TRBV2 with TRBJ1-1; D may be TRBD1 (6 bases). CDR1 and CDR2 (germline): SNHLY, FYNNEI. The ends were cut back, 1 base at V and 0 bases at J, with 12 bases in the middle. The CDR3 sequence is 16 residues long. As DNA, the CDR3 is TGTGCCAGCAGTGAAGGAAAAGGACAGATGAACACTGAAGCTTTCTTT. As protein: CASSEGKGQMNTEAFF.

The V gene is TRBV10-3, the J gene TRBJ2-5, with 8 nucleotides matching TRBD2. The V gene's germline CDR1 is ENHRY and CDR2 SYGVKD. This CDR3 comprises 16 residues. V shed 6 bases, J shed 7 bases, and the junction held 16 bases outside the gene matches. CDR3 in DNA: TGTGCCATCAGAGACCCGAAAGCGGGGGCAATGGTGACCCAGTACTTC. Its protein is CAIRDPKAGAMVTQYF.

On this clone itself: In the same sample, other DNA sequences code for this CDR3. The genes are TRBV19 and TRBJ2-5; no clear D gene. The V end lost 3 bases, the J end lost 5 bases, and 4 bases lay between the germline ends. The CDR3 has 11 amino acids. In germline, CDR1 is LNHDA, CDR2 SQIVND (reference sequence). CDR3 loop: CASSIMETQYF. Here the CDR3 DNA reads TGTGCCAGTAGTATCATGGAGACCCAGTACTTC.

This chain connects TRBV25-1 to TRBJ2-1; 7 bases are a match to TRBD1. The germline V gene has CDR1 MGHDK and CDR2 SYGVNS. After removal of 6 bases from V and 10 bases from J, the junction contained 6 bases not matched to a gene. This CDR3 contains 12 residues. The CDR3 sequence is CASSNTGVEQFF. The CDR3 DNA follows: TGTGCCAGCAGCAATACAGGGGTAGAGCAGTTCTTC.

The CDR3, as DNA: TGTGCCACCAGCAGAGCTACGGCTAATGAAAAACTGTTTTTT. This sequence encodes CATSRATANEKLFF. This sequence joins TRBV15 and TRBJ1-4; D is uncertain. CDR3 length: 14 amino acids. The V gene lost 1 base and the J gene lost 3 bases, with 6 bases spanning the gap. Germline V gene lookup returns CDR1 LNHNV and CDR2 YYDKDF (reference sequence).

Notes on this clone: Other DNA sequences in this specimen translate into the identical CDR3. CDR3 nucleotides: TGTGCCAGCAGCCAGACAGGGAACTATGGCTACACCTTC. Translated, it gives CASSQTGNYGYTF. The chain combines TRBV3-1 (or the pseudogene TRBV3-2) with TRBJ1-2; 7 nucleotides agree with TRBD1. V dropped 3 bases and J dropped 2; count of bases not matched to a gene: 0. The CDR3 totals 13 residues. CDR1 and CDR2 from the germline V gene are LGHDT and YNNKEL (reference sequence).

CDR3 protein: CASSPRTVNQPQHF. In DNA, the CDR3 is TGTGCCAGCAGCCCCCGGACAGTAAATCAGCCCCAGCATTTT. The chain carries TRBV5-8 and TRBJ1-5, with a tentative D call TRBD1 (6 bases). Trimming cost V 4 bases and J 4 bases, with 12 bases left between them. Germline-derived CDR1 and CDR2 are SGHTS and YDEGEE. The CDR3 is 14 residues long.

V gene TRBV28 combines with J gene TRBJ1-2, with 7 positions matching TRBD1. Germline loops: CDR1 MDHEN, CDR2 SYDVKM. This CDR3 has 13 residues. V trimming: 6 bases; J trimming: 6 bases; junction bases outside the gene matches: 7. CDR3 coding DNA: TGTGCCAGCAGACCTAACAGGGGCGATGGCTACACCTTC. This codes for CASRPNRGDGYTF.

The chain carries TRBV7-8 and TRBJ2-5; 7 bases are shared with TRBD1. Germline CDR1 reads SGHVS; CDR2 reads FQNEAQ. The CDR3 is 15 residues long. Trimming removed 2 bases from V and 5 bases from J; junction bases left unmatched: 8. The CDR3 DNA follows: TGTGCCAGCAGCTTACGTAGGGGGCTAAAGGAGACCCAGTACTTC. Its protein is CASSLRRGLKETQYF.

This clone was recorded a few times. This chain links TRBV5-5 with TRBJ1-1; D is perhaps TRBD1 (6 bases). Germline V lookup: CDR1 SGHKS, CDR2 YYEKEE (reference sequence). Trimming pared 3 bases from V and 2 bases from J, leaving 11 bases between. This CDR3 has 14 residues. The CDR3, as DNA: TGTGCCAGCAGCTCAGGGGTGGATAACACTGAAGCTTTCTTT. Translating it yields CASSSGVDNTEAFF.

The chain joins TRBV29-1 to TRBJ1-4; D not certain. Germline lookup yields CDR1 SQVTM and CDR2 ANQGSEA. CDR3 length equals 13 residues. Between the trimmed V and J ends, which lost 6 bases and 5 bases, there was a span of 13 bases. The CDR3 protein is CSVKEESNEKLFF. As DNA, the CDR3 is TGCAGCGTAAAGGAGGAGTCGAATGAAAAACTGTTTTTT.

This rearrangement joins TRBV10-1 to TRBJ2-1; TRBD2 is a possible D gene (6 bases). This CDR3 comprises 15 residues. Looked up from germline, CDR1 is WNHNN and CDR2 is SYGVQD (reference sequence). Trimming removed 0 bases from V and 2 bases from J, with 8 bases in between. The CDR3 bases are TGCGCCAGCAGTGAGTCGACGGGGGCCTACAATGAGCAGTTCTTC. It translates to CASSESTGAYNEQFF.

CDR3 loop: CASSAQAGADTQYF. The CDR3 DNA sequence: TGCGCCAGCAGTGCCCAAGCGGGAGCAGATACGCAGTATTTT. The V call is TRBV10-1, the J call TRBJ2-3; 8 bases are shared with TRBD2. Germline V gene data show CDR1 as WNHNN and CDR2 as SYGVQD (reference sequence). V lost 4 bases and J lost 4; bases outside the gene matches: 4. This CDR3 region has 14 residues.

The CDR3 DNA sequence: TGTGCCAGCAGCCAAGGCGCGGGGTCTGGGAAAGCTTTCTTT. Amino acid sequence: CASSQGAGSGKAFF. The chain employs TRBV3-1 (or the pseudogene TRBV3-2) and TRBJ1-1; D not certain. V shed 1 base and J shed 9 bases, with 15 bases lying between them. The germline V gene has CDR1 LGHDT and CDR2 YNNKEL (reference sequence). This CDR3 region has 14 residues.

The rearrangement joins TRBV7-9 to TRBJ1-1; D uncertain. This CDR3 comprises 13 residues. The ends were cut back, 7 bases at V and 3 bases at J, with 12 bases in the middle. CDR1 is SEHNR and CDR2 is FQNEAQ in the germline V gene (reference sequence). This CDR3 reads CASTSLGYTEAFF. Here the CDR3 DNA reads TGTGCCAGCACCAGCCTCGGGTACACTGAAGCTTTCTTT. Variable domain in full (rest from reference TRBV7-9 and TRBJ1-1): DTGVSQNPRHKITKRGQNVTFRCDPISEHNRLYWYRQTLGQGPEFLTYFQNEAQLEKSRLLSDRFSAERPKGSFSTLEIQRTEQGDSAMYLCASTSLGYTEAFFGQGTRLTVV.

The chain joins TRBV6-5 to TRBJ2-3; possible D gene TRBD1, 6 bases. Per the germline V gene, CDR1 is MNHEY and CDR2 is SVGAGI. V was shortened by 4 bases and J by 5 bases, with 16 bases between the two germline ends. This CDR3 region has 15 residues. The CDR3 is CASSSGQSGQDTQYF. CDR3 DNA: TGTGCCAGCAGTTCAGGACAGAGCGGACAAGATACGCAGTATTTT.

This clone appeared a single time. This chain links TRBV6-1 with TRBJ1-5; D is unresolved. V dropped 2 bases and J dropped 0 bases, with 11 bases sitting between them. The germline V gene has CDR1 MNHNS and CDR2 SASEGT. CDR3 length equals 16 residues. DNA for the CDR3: TGTGCCAGCAGTGAACGCGGAGTCTATAGCAATCAGCCCCAGCATTTT. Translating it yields CASSERGVYSNQPQHF.

The chain's CDR3 is CASSAQGPMNTEAFF. The CDR3 region has the DNA TGCGCCAGCAGCGCACAGGGCCCCATGAACACTGAAGCTTTCTTT. This chain connects TRBV5-1 to TRBJ1-1; D may be TRBD1 (6 bases). Germline-derived CDR1 and CDR2 are SGHRS and YFSETQ. V gave up 4 bases and J gave up 0 bases, with 13 bases separating them. The CDR3 contains 15 residues. Filled out from reference TRBV5-1 and TRBJ1-1, the complete variable domain reads KAGVTQTPRYLIKTRGQQVTLSCSPISGHRSVSWYQQTPGQGLQFLFEYFSETQRNKGNFPGRFSGRQFSNSRSEMNVSTLELGDSALYLCASSAQGPMNTEAFFGQGTRLTVV.